Given below is one T cell receptor (beta chain) in context. The sample belongs to a study of blood T cell repertoires in COVID-19. Whole-study context: The cDNA or gDNA used as material had been derived from T cells, B-cell-depleted T cells, or PBMCs.

V was pared by 3 bases and J by 1 base, with 8 bases between. Germline CDR1 is SGHNT and CDR2 is YYREEE (reference sequence). The length of the CDR3 is 15 residues. Using immunoSEQ multiplex PCR, the repertoire was profiled, and TCRdb retains in-frame clones only, with some absent. The data show some 270,000 clones, approximately 86% seen once. The chain joins TRBV5-4 to TRBJ2-6, with TRBD2 as a possible D gene (5 bases). Sequencing was performed on peripheral blood. This clonotype was obtained from a man aged 35 to 55 with active or convalescent COVID-19. The CDR3 region has the DNA TGTGCCAGCAGCTCGGACTCTTCTGGGGCCAACGTCCTGACTTTC. The encoded protein is CASSSDSSGANVLTF.